The sequence of this T cell receptor beta chain was determined in a study of blood T cells in healthy people across ages. Whole-study results and caveats: Estimated diversity, derived from one million T cells, was regarded as an underestimate. Changes seen in expanded clonotypes were possibly confounded by donor CMV status left unknown. Per million T cells, TCR beta diversity dropped roughly linearly as age increased.

Primed by a sample-barcoded 5' primer and a J-beta primer mix, a second PCR proceeded for 7 to 11 cycles. TCRdb recomputed calls from the 5' RACE reads with MiXCR, one row per CDR3 protein. The profile shows roughly 1.6 million distinct CDR3 sequences, about 35% of them singletons. Trimming cost V 1 base and J 0 bases, with 6 bases left between them. The germline V gene has CDR1 LGHDT and CDR2 YNNKEL (reference sequence). The CDR3 sequence is 15 residues long. This clonotype was recorded at least ten times. Its antigen is undetermined. Sequencing was carried out using blood. This chain joins TRBV3-1 and TRBJ2-2, with unresolved D. The receptor was isolated from a woman aged 25 to 39 in good health. CDR3 sequence: CASSQVAANTGELFF. In DNA, the CDR3 is TGTGCCAGCAGCCAAGTCGCCGCGAACACCGGGGAGCTGTTTTTT.